Listed below are T cell receptor beta chains from one sample, sequenced in a study of cytomegalovirus exposure and HLA in healthy donors. Assay used: immunoSEQ multiplex PCR; TCRdb lists only in-frame clones, some missing. The table has under 200,000 clones, around 75% seen once. The sequencing sample was made of PBMCs. All receptors come from a woman aged 45-59 years in good health and CMV-seropositive. Each CDR3 is given without its conserved first and last residue.

CDR3 length	V gene	J gene	CDR3 protein
12	TRBV19	TRBJ1-2	ASTVGTGDRGYT
14	TRBV5-1	TRBJ2-2	ASSFFGGTNTGELF
12	TRBV11-2	TRBJ2-5	ASTPTSGGATQY
11	TRBV7-2	TRBJ1-3	AIGAASGNTIY
12	TRBV7-9	TRBJ1-1	SATGGPMNTEAF
13	TRBV5-6	TRBJ2-3	ASSFSSPGGDTQY
12	TRBV19	TRBJ2-7	ASSIGAGQGEQY
14	TRBV6-6	TRBJ1-5	ASKVGQGATNQPQH
11	TRBV27	-	ASIKRGSYEQY
13	TRBV7-9	TRBJ1-5	ASSFDRGSNQPQH
16	TRBV7-9	TRBJ2-2	ASSLVTGQGANTGELF
12	TRBV6-5	TRBJ1-2	ASRLNQGLGGYT
11	TRBV5-4	TRBJ1-5	ASSLGRNQPQH